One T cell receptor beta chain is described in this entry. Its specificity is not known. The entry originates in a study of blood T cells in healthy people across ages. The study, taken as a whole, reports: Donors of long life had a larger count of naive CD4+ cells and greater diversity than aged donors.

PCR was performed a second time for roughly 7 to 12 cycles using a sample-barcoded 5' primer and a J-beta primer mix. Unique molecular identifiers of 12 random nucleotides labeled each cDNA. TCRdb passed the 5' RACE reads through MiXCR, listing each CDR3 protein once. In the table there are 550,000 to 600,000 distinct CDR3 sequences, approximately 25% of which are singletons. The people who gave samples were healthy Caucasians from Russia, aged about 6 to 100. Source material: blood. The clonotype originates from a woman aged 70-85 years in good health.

The CDR3 loop reads CSARDSSVNSPLHF. Written as DNA, the CDR3 is TGCAGTGCTAGAGACAGCAGCGTTAATTCACCCCTCCACTTT. The chain carries TRBV20-1 and TRBJ1-6; D is unclear. Germline lookup yields CDR1 DFQATT and CDR2 SNEGSKA (reference sequence). This CDR3 comprises 14 residues. Trimming took 0 bases from V and 6 from J, leaving 9 bases between them.